The sequence of this T cell receptor (beta chain) was determined in a study of cytomegalovirus exposure and HLA in healthy donors. Study-level information: HLA-typed donors were the source of about 85 million unique TCRs held in an early data release.

Germline V gene sequence: CDR1 MDHEN, CDR2 SYDVKM. V shed 6 bases and J 3 bases; nucleotides not matched to a gene: 9. The CDR3 runs to 15 residues. This clone was recorded a few times. What it binds is not known. Overall study findings and caveats: The HLA-A and HLA-B alleles of most subjects were reportedly predicted accurately from TCR beta sequences. Among donors in an Asian-associated ancestry cluster, a later analysis reportedly found fewer N-insertions than the roughly 700-donor mean.

The PCR had 60 Vbeta and 13 Jbeta primers. Sequenced by immunoSEQ multiplex PCR; TCRdb stores in-frame clones only, minus some. Among 180,000 or so clones listed, roughly a tenth were seen once. V usage is TRBV28 and J usage is TRBJ2-7; 9 bases line up with TRBD1. This TCR derives from a woman under 40 in good health and CMV-seropositive. The sequenced sample consisted of PBMCs. The CDR3 loop reads CASSSPGQGYYEQYF. CDR3 DNA sequence: TGTGCCAGCAGCTCACCGGGACAGGGTTACTACGAGCAGTACTTC.